These T cell receptor beta chains were read from a single sample in a study of CD8+ T cells in alopecia areata. Produced via immunoSEQ multiplex PCR; TCRdb's table is partial and in-frame only. The data show around 120,000 clones, around two fifths seen once. The sequenced sample was CD4+ T cells sorted from blood. The receptor set was obtained from a human donor with alopecia areata. The CDR3 runs from the conserved cysteine through the conserved F or W. The D gene is left open where the match is weak. A clone size is listed for some rows: how often the clone was seen (once, few, many), or a class if it is expanded.

>TRBD2|TRBV7-9|TRBJ2-1|NA
TGTGCCAGCAGTCGACTAGCGGGGGACTACAATGAGCAGTTCTTC
CASSRLAGDYNEQFF
>NA|TRBV29-1|TRBJ2-4|few
TGCAGCGTTGCCCCGGGCGCAGGGTGGGTCGAAAACATTCAGTACTTC
CSVAPGAGWVENIQYF
>NA|TRBV2|TRBJ1-5|NA
TGTGCCACCACAAACCTGGCAAATCAGCCCCAGCATTTT
CATTNLANQPQHF
>TRBD1|TRBV2|TRBJ2-7|NA
TGTGCCACCGACAGGGGGACAAGCAAGGGAGAGCAGTACTTC
CATDRGTSKGEQYF
>NA|TRBV11-1|TRBJ2-4|few
TGTGCCAGCAGCGAGACGCGGGGAGCCAAAAACATTCAGTACTTC
CASSETRGAKNIQYF
>TRBD2|TRBV11-2|TRBJ2-3|NA
TGTGCCAGCAGGGGAGGGGATACGCAGTATTTT
CASRGGDTQYF
>NA|TRBV5-1|TRBJ2-4|NA
TGCGCCAGCAGCTTAGGTGGCGGGGACATTCAGTACTTC
CASSLGGGDIQYF
>TRBD1|TRBV4-2|TRBJ2-5|few
TGTGCCAGCAGCCAATCACCCGGGACAGGCCAAGAGACCCAGTACTTC
CASSQSPGTGQETQYF
>NA|TRBV29-1|TRBJ2-7|NA
TGCAGCGTTGAAACGCGGAACAGAATATACGAGCAGTACTTC
CSVETRNRIYEQYF
>TRBD1|TRBV18|TRBJ1-1|few
TGTGCCAGCTCACCTGGAAACAGGGGACTAGCTTTCTTT
CASSPGNRGLAFF
>NA|TRBV5-4|TRBJ2-7|NA
TGTGCCAGCAGCATACAGGTAACAAGCTCCTACGAGCAGTACTTC
CASSIQVTSSYEQYF
>NA|TRBV2|TRBJ1-1|NA
TGTGCCAGCAGTTCGACATCCCTCCGTGAAGCTTTCTTT
CASSSTSLREAFF
>NA|TRBV7-2|TRBJ2-1|few
TGTGCCACCGCCCCCGGGGGTCCCGACAATGAGCAGTTCTTC
CATAPGGPDNEQFF
>NA|TRBV29-1|TRBJ1-5|NA
TGCAGCGTTAATTTACAGGGAGTGGGTAGCAATCAGCCCCAGCATTTT
CSVNLQGVGSNQPQHF
>NA|TRBV7-2|TRBJ1-5|few
TGTGCCAGCAGCCCGGACACCCTGATGCCCCAGCATTTT
CASSPDTLMPQHF
>NA|TRBV30|TRBJ2-5|NA
TGTGCCTGGGGGGATCTTATAGAGACCCAGTACTTC
CAWGDLIETQYF
>TRBD1|TRBV6-6|TRBJ2-5|NA
TGTGCCAGCAGTTACTCGACAGGGATTGAGACCCAGTACTTC
CASSYSTGIETQYF
>TRBD1|TRBV28|TRBJ1-5|NA
TGTGCCAGCAGTACCCGGACAGGGTTTGGACAGCCCCAGCATTTT
CASSTRTGFGQPQHF
>TRBD2|TRBV7-2|TRBJ2-1|few
TGTGCCAGCAGCTCGCTGACTAGCCCGAGCTCCTACAATGAGCAGTTCTTC
CASSSLTSPSSYNEQFF
>NA|TRBV29-1|TRBJ1-1|NA
TGCAGCGTTGACCCCAGGGCGGAGAACACTGAAGCTTTCTTT
CSVDPRAENTEAFF
>NA|TRBV15|TRBJ1-1|few
TGTGCCACCAGCACCACACATGATTTGAACACTGAAGCTTTCTTT
CATSTTHDLNTEAFF
>NA|TRBV5-6|TRBJ1-2|NA
TGTGCCAGCAGCTTGGTTGGCTATGGCTACACCTTC
CASSLVGYGYTF
>NA|TRBV7-9|TRBJ1-2|few
TGTGCCAGCAGCTTAGATACAGGGAACTATGGCTACACCTTC
CASSLDTGNYGYTF
>NA|TRBV2|TRBJ1-2|NA
TGTGCCAGCAGTTCCCTTAGGGGGGGCATTGGTTATGGCTACACCTTC
CASSSLRGGIGYGYTF
>TRBD2|TRBV4-3|TRBJ2-2|few
TGCGCCAGCAGCCAAGGGCTAGCGGCGAACACCGGGGAGCTGTTTTTT
CASSQGLAANTGELFF
>NA|TRBV13|TRBJ2-5|NA
TGTGCCAGCAGCTTATACCAGCGGCAGACCCAGTACTTC
CASSLYQRQTQYF
>TRBD2|TRBV7-2|TRBJ2-1|few
TGTGCCAGCAGCCGGACTAGCGGCAATGAGCAGTTCTTC
CASSRTSGNEQFF
>TRBD1|TRBV5-6|TRBJ1-1|NA
TGTGCCAGCAGCGCGGGACAGGGCTACCTGAACACTGAAGCTTTCTTT
CASSAGQGYLNTEAFF
>NA|TRBV7-2|TRBJ1-2|NA
TGTGCCAGCAGCGTGAGGTATGGCTACACCTTC
CASSVRYGYTF
>TRBD1|TRBV18|TRBJ2-4|NA
TGTGCCAGCTCGCCAGACCACAGGGGAACAAACATTCAGTACTTC
CASSPDHRGTNIQYF
>NA|TRBV2|TRBJ2-3|NA
TGTGCCAGCAAGTTGGGGAGAGATACGCAGTATTTT
CASKLGRDTQYF
>NA|TRBV29-1|TRBJ1-2|NA
TGCAGCGTCTCCCAGACTGAGAACTATGGCTACACCTTC
CSVSQTENYGYTF
>NA|TRBV29-1|TRBJ2-5|few
TGCAGCGTTGCCACAGTACAAGAGACCCAGTACTTC
CSVATVQETQYF
>NA|TRBV19|TRBJ1-6|NA
TGTGCCAGTAGTATTAGCTTTAATTCACCCCTCCACTTT
CASSISFNSPLHF
>NA|TRBV6-4|TRBJ1-2|NA
TGTGCCAGCACCTCACAGGGAGGCTACACCTTC
CASTSQGGYTF
>TRBD1|TRBV10-3|TRBJ2-7|few
TGTGCCATCGGAGAGACAGGGGGTAGCGAGCAGTACTTC
CAIGETGGSEQYF
>NA|TRBV27|TRBJ2-6|NA
TGTGCCAGCAGTTCTGGCGGACGCTCTGGGGCCAACGTCCTGACTTTC
CASSSGGRSGANVLTF
>NA|TRBV9|TRBJ2-7|NA
TGTGCCAGCTACGCCGCCGGGTACGAGCAGTACTTC
CASYAAGYEQYF
>NA|TRBV18|TRBJ2-7|NA
TGTGCCAGCTCACAGGACCGCTACGAGCAGTACTTC
CASSQDRYEQYF
>TRBD1|TRBV5-1|TRBJ2-2|NA
TGCGCCAGCGGACAGGGGATGCTTCCCACCGGGGAGCTGTTTTTT
CASGQGMLPTGELFF
>TRBD1|TRBV5-1|TRBJ2-1|NA
TGCGCCAGCAGAAAACAGGGGTCCTCGGATGAGCAGTTCTTC
CASRKQGSSDEQFF
>NA|TRBV2|TRBJ2-5|NA
TGTGCCAGCAGTATCCGGACGGCGGGGCAAGAGACCCAGTACTTC
CASSIRTAGQETQYF
>TRBD2|TRBV5-1|TRBJ2-1|NA
TGCGCCAGCAGCCCCCGTAGCGGGGGGTCCTACAATGAGCAGTTCTTC
CASSPRSGGSYNEQFF
>TRBD1|TRBV4-1|TRBJ2-7|few
TGCGCCAGCAGCCAAGTGGGGACAGGGAGGTTTAGCTACGAGCAGTACTTC
CASSQVGTGRFSYEQYF
>NA|TRBV29-1|TRBJ1-2|NA
TGCAGCGTTGAAGGAGGCGAGGGGGTACGCGGCTACACCTTC
CSVEGGEGVRGYTF
>TRBD1|TRBV27|TRBJ2-5|NA
TGTGCCAGCGCCCAGGGGGCAGACCAAGAGACCCAGTACTTC
CASAQGADQETQYF
>TRBD1|TRBV7-6|TRBJ1-1|few
TGTGCCAGCAGCTCGACGACAGGGGGACGAGCTTTCTTT
CASSSTTGGRAFF
>TRBD1|TRBV5-1|TRBJ1-1|NA
TGCGCCAGCAGGCCGACAGGGTCGAACACTGAAGCTTTCTTT
CASRPTGSNTEAFF
>TRBD1|TRBV7-8|TRBJ2-2|few
TGTGCCAGCAGCATGGGACAGGCGAACACCGGGGAGCTGTTTTTT
CASSMGQANTGELFF
>NA|TRBV30|TRBJ1-2|few
TGTGCCTGGAGTTATGGTGACTATCCCCTCTATGGCTACACCTTC
CAWSYGDYPLYGYTF
>NA|TRBV29-1|TRBJ2-7|few
TGCAGCGTTGGCAGGGACGACTACGAGCAGTACTTC
CSVGRDDYEQYF
>NA|TRBV15|TRBJ2-5|NA
TGTGCCACCAGCAGAGAAGGGGCGCCGGGGGAGACCCAGTACTTC
CATSREGAPGETQYF
>NA|TRBV6-6|TRBJ1-1|NA
TGTGCCAGCAGAGAGACGGGCATGAACACTGAAGCTTTCTTT
CASRETGMNTEAFF
>NA|TRBV29-1|TRBJ1-1|NA
TGCAGCATTTCGGACAGCATGAACACTGAAGCTTTCTTT
CSISDSMNTEAFF
>TRBD1|TRBV29-1|TRBJ1-2|NA
TGCAGCGTATCGGGGGACAGGGGGCGCGGGTATGGCTACACCTTC
CSVSGDRGRGYGYTF